Below are 6 T cell receptor beta chains sequenced from a single sample in a study of blood T cells in healthy people across ages. The second PCR ran about 6 to 12 cycles with a sample-barcoded 5' primer and J-beta primers. Each CDR3 protein is one row after TCRdb ran MiXCR on the 5' RACE reads. The data hold approximately 600,000 distinct CDR3 sequences, with approximately 50% observed a single time. Sequenced: blood. The source of these receptors is a man in his 60s in good health.

The chain couples TRBV28 to TRBJ2-3; possible D gene TRBD1, 6 bases. There are 12 residues in the CDR3. The V gene lost 3 bases and the J gene lost 9 bases, with 10 bases spanning the gap. CDR1 MDHEN and CDR2 SYDVKM come from the germline V gene. CDR3 sequence: CASSFTGRTQYF. DNA of the CDR3: TGTGCCAGCAGTTTTACAGGGCGGACGCAGTATTTT.

This sequence joins TRBV10-3 and TRBJ2-6, with 9 bases matching TRBD1. The CDR3 totals 16 residues. CDR1 and CDR2 (germline): ENHRY, SYGVKD. V shed 6 bases, J shed 0 bases, and the junction held 3 bases outside the gene matches. The CDR3 DNA reads as TGTGCCATCAGCGACAGGGGGGTCTCTGGGGCCAACGTCCTGACTTTC. It yields the protein CAISDRGVSGANVLTF.

This rearrangement joins TRBV7-2 to TRBJ2-5, with 8 bases matching TRBD2. The ends lost 5 bases at V and 7 bases at J; junction bases unmatched: 12. In germline, CDR1 is SGHTA, CDR2 FQGNSA. The CDR3 extends over 15 amino acids. CDR3 sequence reads: CASSIRRAGDATQYF. DNA for the CDR3: TGTGCCAGCAGCATCAGACGAGCGGGGGACGCGACCCAGTACTTC.

The chain couples TRBV12-3 or TRBV12-4 to TRBJ2-5; 8 nucleotides agree with TRBD2. This CDR3 region has 15 residues. V lost 4 bases to trimming and J lost 5 bases; unmatched junction nucleotides: 9. This chain's CDR3 is CASSWFSGARETQYF. The CDR3 nucleotides are TGTGCCAGCAGTTGGTTTAGCGGGGCACGGGAGACCCAGTACTTC.

V gene TRBV6-4 combines with J gene TRBJ2-1; a weak D match, TRBD2 (5 bases). Germline CDR1 reads MRHNA; CDR2 reads SNTAGT. Trimming stripped 8 bases from V and 9 bases from J, with 14 bases between. This CDR3 has 12 residues. CDR3 in amino acids: CASPFSRGEQFF. DNA for the CDR3: TGTGCCAGCCCTTTCAGTCGGGGTGAGCAGTTCTTC.

The chain links TRBV6-2 or TRBV6-3 to TRBJ2-4; 7 positions agree with TRBD2. The CDR3 runs to 13 residues. The trim removed 7 bases at V and 4 bases at J, leaving 4 bases unmatched. CDR1 is MNHEY, CDR2 SVGEGT, per germline. CDR3: CASTLGGKNIQYF. The CDR3 DNA reads as TGTGCCAGCACCTTGGGGGGGAAAAACATTCAGTACTTC.